This T cell receptor beta chain emerged from a study of cytomegalovirus exposure and HLA in healthy donors. Overall study findings and caveats: For cytomegalovirus status, the classifier reportedly gave diagnoses with high specificity and sensitivity.

Notes on this clone: Its antigen is still unknown.

The assay was immunoSEQ multiplex PCR, and TCRdb's table has in-frame clones only and misses some. The repertoire holds approximately 100,000 clones, more than 85% seen once, with approximately 5.8% in the top ten. The CDR3 totals 13 residues. With 6 bases clipped from V and 0 bases from J, the junction kept 1 base outside the gene matches. Germline V lookup: CDR1 ENHRY, CDR2 SYGVKD. The V call is TRBV10-3, the J call TRBJ1-1; 7 bases map to TRBD1. The source of this sequence is a man between 18 and 35 years old in good health and CMV-seropositive. Material for sequencing was PBMCs. This CDR3 is CAIRQGMNTEAFF. DNA for the CDR3: TGTGCCATCAGACAGGGGATGAACACTGAAGCTTTCTTT.